One T cell receptor beta chain is described in this entry. Its antigen is currently unknown. The entry originates in a study of T cells after yellow fever vaccination. The CDR3 is made up of 18 amino acids. V was pared by 4 bases and J by 0 bases, with 24 bases between. Germline V gene data show CDR1 as DFQATT and CDR2 as SNEGSKA (reference sequence). Study-wide results and limits: After the booster, roughly 96% of CD4 and just over 85% of CD8 primary-response clones were re-detected. The secondary response showed a weaker magnitude and a faster peak, day 5 versus 15.

5'RACE template switching added a universal primer site and UMIs to TCR cDNA. TCRdb re-called the 5' RACE reads through MiXCR, storing one row per CDR3 protein. The table lists around 360,000 distinct CDR3 sequences, roughly 11% of them singletons. The specimen was PBMCs, collected on the day of the first yellow fever vaccination. The receptor's source is a man aged 18 to 35 who received the YFV17D yellow fever vaccine. The V and J genes are TRBV20-1 and TRBJ2-5, with D maybe TRBD2 (7 bases). The CDR3 protein is CSATSLAGGGGHQETQYF. In nucleotides, the CDR3 is TGCAGTGCTACCAGTCTAGCAGGAGGGGGGGGGCACCAAGAGACCCAGTACTTC.